The TCR beta chain under discussion was sequenced for a study of cytotoxic CD8 clonotypes in ibrutinib-treated CLL (dated by TCRdb to the early 2020s). Some background on the complete study: The cohort included around 15 treatment-naive and 11 relapsed/refractory patients; 17 to 18 were IGHV unmutated. Responses were partial in 24 patients and complete in 2; after median roughly 69 months follow-up, roughly 14 stayed in remission and some twelve progressed. Samples at response were collected after a median of 12 months of treatment, with a range of about 6 to 40 months. On average, each sample yielded 250,000 to 300,000 productive templates and around 98,000 productive rearrangements. Longitudinal samples were available for about 30% of the 86 trial participants. Cryopreserved peripheral blood mononuclear cells were collected at three points: before therapy, at response, and at either sustained remission or disease progression. All remission and progressive disease samples were collected while patients were still receiving ibrutinib. Results and caveats for the whole study, not just this receptor: Public clonotypes were found to be uncommon and were observed to contract or remain stable during treatment; the increase in clonality was shown to reflect expansion of private clonotypes at ibrutinib response. Sampling times were not matched between patients in sustained remission and patients whose disease was progressing, and lymph node repertoires were not examined. Baseline clonality exceeded that of age-matched healthy donors and correlated strongly with circulating CD8+ T-cell counts. Clonality rose at ibrutinib response, remained stable during sustained remission, and dropped back toward baseline at progression.

With respect to this clone: Its antigen remains undetermined. Base-call qualities are not available, and no considerably larger clone is one nucleotide away.

What the time point label conveys for this sample: around 25 months on ibrutinib. For TCR beta library preparation, approximately 2 micrograms of genomic DNA was extracted from cryopreserved PBMCs. Longitudinal blood samples from CLL patients receiving ibrutinib monotherapy were subjected to high-throughput TCR beta sequencing. The patients took part in an open-label, single-center phase 2 trial of ibrutinib monotherapy. On a MiSeq, deep resolution sequencing aimed for a depth between 1 in 1 million and 1 in 200,000 T cells, with each clonotype covered approximately 10x on average. The immunoSEQ hsTCRB Kit was used to generate the TCR beta libraries. The published analysis was carried out like this. ImmunoSEQ Data Assistant and ImmunoSEQ Analyzer were used for data analysis, and V, D and J genes were assigned according to IMGT definitions. Clonality, which ranges from 0 to 1, was calculated by subtracting the normalized Shannon entropy of productive rearrangement frequencies from one. Public clonotype analysis was restricted to overrepresented clonotypes comprising at least 0.05% of each patient's repertoire. More than ten repertoires from age-matched healthy donors, obtained from immuneACCESS, served as clonality controls. This immuneACCESS table, as held by TCRdb, lists in-frame sequences with V and J called but not all clones. Of the missing ones, under half trace to an unresolved V gene in checked studies; the others have no known cause. V and J calls and clone size are given by that table; D and trimming were obtained from the DNA. For this sample there are 250,000 or so clones; 70% appear just once. 15% of the sample is taken by the ten largest.

CDR1 and CDR2 were assigned from the germline V gene (reference sequence) as SGHNT and YYREEE. At the junction V is shortened by 5 bases and J by 3 bases, with 12 bases in between. The CDR3 contains 14 residues, cysteine and phenylalanine counted. CDR3 DNA only is kept here, 42 bases in frame from base 1. The chain links TRBV5-4 with TRBJ2-1; the D region possibly corresponds to TRBD2 (6 bases align). Sequencing used PBMCs, obtained after 24 months of ibrutinib treatment. The clonotype was recovered from a human donor with chronic lymphocytic leukemia. The CDR3 region reads CASRISGSYNEQFF. The DNA sequence is TGTGCCAGCAGGATTAGCGGAAGCTACAATGAGCAGTTCTTC.